This is a list of T cell receptor beta chains from one sample in a study of blood T cell repertoires in COVID-19. Measured with immunoSEQ multiplex PCR; TCRdb has only the in-frame clones, and not every one. The table has roughly 450,000 clones, roughly 88% seen once. Sequenced input: PBMCs or T cells enriched from blood (not recorded which). The receptors derive from a man between 18 and 35 years old who had recovered from COVID-19. The CDR3 runs from the conserved cysteine through the conserved F or W. The order of the fields is CDR3 length, J gene, clone size, D gene, V gene, CDR3 protein, CDR3 DNA. The D gene is left open where the match is weak. A clone size is listed for some rows: how often the clone was seen (once, few, many), or a class if it is expanded.

17,TRBJ1-6,NA,TRBD1,TRBV7-8,CASSYSTGTGVNSPLHF,TGTGCCAGCAGCTATTCCACCGGGACAGGGGTTAATTCACCCCTCCACTTT
15,TRBJ1-5,NA,NA,TRBV9,CASSVARGLDQPQHF,TGTGCCAGCAGCGTAGCCAGGGGCCTTGATCAGCCCCAGCATTTT
17,TRBJ2-3,NA,TRBD2,TRBV19,CASGGLAGGLGTDTQYF,TGTGCCAGTGGCGGGCTAGCGGGAGGTCTAGGCACAGATACGCAGTATTTT
11,TRBJ1-1,NA,TRBD1,TRBV12-5,CASGRDSEAFF,TGTGCTAGTGGTCGGGACAGTGAAGCTTTCTTT
15,TRBJ2-7,few,TRBD1,TRBV15,CATSRDGTGVYEQYF,TGTGCCACCAGCAGAGATGGGACAGGGGTTTACGAGCAGTACTTC
15,TRBJ2-7,NA,NA,TRBV11-2,CASSLDPNYSYEQYF,TGTGCCAGCAGCTTAGACCCAAACTATTCCTACGAGCAGTACTTC
14,TRBJ2-1,NA,NA,TRBV18,CASIPGPGDREQFF,TGTGCCAGCATACCTGGGCCAGGTGACCGGGAGCAGTTCTTC
14,TRBJ1-1,few,TRBD1,TRBV15,CATSARQGIPEAFF,TGTGCCACCAGCGCCCGACAGGGTATCCCTGAAGCTTTCTTT
11,TRBJ2-1,NA,NA,TRBV10-3,CASSAGFEQFF,TGTGCCAGCTCTGCCGGGTTTGAGCAGTTCTTC
15,TRBJ2-7,NA,TRBD2,TRBV11-2,CASSLERGRSYEQYF,TGTGCCAGCAGCTTAGAACGCGGGAGGTCCTACGAGCAGTACTTC
14,TRBJ1-2,few,TRBD1,TRBV7-6,CASSPGQGGYGYTF,TGTGCCAGCAGCCCCGGACAGGGAGGCTATGGCTACACCTTC
12,TRBJ1-2,NA,NA,TRBV29-1,CSVEDRSYGYTF,TGCAGCGTTGAGGACAGATCCTATGGCTACACCTTC
14,TRBJ2-1,NA,NA,TRBV24-1,CATSGESYSNEQFF,TGTGCCACCAGTGGAGAATCTTATAGCAATGAGCAGTTCTTC
11,TRBJ2-5,NA,NA,TRBV20-1,CSARRQETQYF,TGCAGTGCTAGGCGACAAGAGACCCAGTACTTC
12,TRBJ1-2,NA,NA,TRBV6-5,CASTGKSDGYTF,TGTGCCAGCACAGGGAAGAGCGATGGCTACACCTTC
19,TRBJ2-3,NA,TRBD2,TRBV5-1,CASSLVRAAGGNPTDTQYF,TGCGCCAGCAGCTTGGTCCGGGCGGCGGGAGGGAATCCCACAGATACGCAGTATTTT
16,TRBJ1-1,NA,NA,TRBV5-1,CASSLVAGRVNTEAFF,TGCGCCAGCAGCTTGGTCGCGGGACGGGTGAACACTGAAGCTTTCTTT
13,TRBJ1-3,NA,NA,TRBV6-1,CASSEAPQGTIYF,TGTGCCAGCAGTGAAGCCCCACAGGGAACCATATATTTT
15,TRBJ1-2,once,NA,TRBV10-3,CPTGTGGVYYYGYTF,TGCCCGACCGGAACAGGAGGGGTATATTACTATGGCTACACCTTC
18,TRBJ1-1,few,NA,TRBV7-9,CASSFLEITAVGNTEAFF,TGTGCCAGCAGCTTTCTAGAAATAACGGCTGTGGGGAACACTGAAGCTTTCTTT
15,TRBJ1-1,NA,NA,TRBV11-2,CASSTGGNKNTEAFF,TGTGCCAGCAGCACCGGGGGAAACAAAAACACTGAAGCTTTCTTT
15,TRBJ2-7,NA,TRBD2,TRBV2,CASSEGTSFFYEQYF,TGTGCCAGCAGTGAAGGGACTAGTTTTTTCTACGAGCAGTACTTC
13,TRBJ2-5,once,NA,TRBV12-3/TRBV12-4,CASSLAQQETQYF,TGTGCCAGCAGTTTAGCACAGCAAGAGACCCAGTACTTC
20,TRBJ1-6,NA,NA,TRBV1,CTSSLVMRQGSSSYNSPLHF,TGCACCAGCAGCCTCGTTATGAGACAGGGATCCAGCTCCTATAATTCACCCCTCCACTTT
16,TRBJ2-2,NA,TRBD2,TRBV11-3,CASSTLAGGGTGELFF,TGTGCCAGCAGCACTCTAGCGGGAGGTGGGACCGGGGAGCTGTTTTTT
16,TRBJ1-6,NA,NA,TRBV2,CASTKQSTFSNSPLHF,TGTGCCAGCACCAAACAGTCGACCTTTTCCAATTCACCCCTCCACTTT
15,TRBJ2-3,NA,NA,TRBV5-1,CASSLGAASTDTQYF,TGCGCCAGCAGCTTGGGGGCAGCTAGCACAGATACGCAGTATTTT
16,TRBJ2-7,NA,NA,TRBV11-2,CASSTLGRVLSYEQYF,TGTGCCAGCAGCACCCTAGGGCGGGTCCTCTCCTACGAGCAGTACTTC
13,TRBJ1-2,NA,TRBD1,TRBV12-3/TRBV12-4,CASSLAGTGGYTF,TGTGCCAGCAGTTTAGCCGGGACAGGGGGCTACACCTTC
17,TRBJ2-1,once,TRBD2,TRBV19,CASSMSPGLAGSNEQFF,TGTGCCAGTAGTATGTCCCCGGGACTAGCGGGGAGCAATGAGCAGTTCTTC
14,TRBJ1-1,NA,NA,TRBV25-1,CASSERVRDTEAFF,TGTGCCAGCAGTGAGAGGGTTAGGGACACTGAAGCTTTCTTT
13,TRBJ1-3,NA,TRBD1,TRBV4-1,CASSQDGDRDIYF,TGCGCCAGCAGCCAAGATGGGGACAGGGACATATATTTT
10,TRBJ2-1,NA,NA,TRBV30,CACCGGEQFF,TGTGCCTGTTGCGGCGGAGAGCAGTTCTTC
13,TRBJ2-7,NA,TRBD1,TRBV28,CASSLTGIGEQYF,TGTGCCAGCAGTTTGACAGGGATCGGCGAGCAGTACTTC